These 23 T cell receptor beta chains share one sample of origin, sequenced in a study of T cells in Graves' hyperthyroidism and ophthalmopathy. It was RNA transcripts that yielded the amplified TCR beta CDR3 regions. HTBI primers drove first-round RT-PCR of the TCR CDR3. Via MiXCR, TCRdb re-called the multiplex PCR reads, giving one row per CDR3 protein. Of roughly 740,000 distinct CDR3 sequences in the sample, about 15% were seen once. Sequences were obtained from blood. The receptors shown here come from a man aged 18 to 30 with Graves' hyperthyroidism.

This clonotype was recorded a few times. The rearrangement joins TRBV28 to TRBJ2-4; D ambiguous. V was clipped by 1 base and J by 12 bases, with 10 bases between them. Germline CDR1 is MDHEN and CDR2 is SYDVKM. CDR3 length: 12 residues. The CDR3 nucleotides read TGTGCCAGCAGTTTATCGGCAACTTATCAGTACTTC. Its translation is CASSLSATYQYF.

This clonotype was seen ten or more times. The chain couples TRBV20-1 to TRBJ2-7, with 8 bases that match TRBD1. V lost 5 bases and J lost 0; bases outside the gene matches: 6. Per the germline V gene, CDR1 is DFQATT and CDR2 is SNEGSKA (reference sequence). The CDR3 spans 14 residues. CDR3 DNA sequence: TGCAGTGCTCTACCCGGGACAGGCTCCTACGAGCAGTACTTC. Protein product: CSALPGTGSYEQYF.

At least ten counts were recorded for this clonotype. The V call is TRBV28, the J call TRBJ2-2, with D possibly TRBD1 on 5 matching bases. The V and J ends lost 7 bases and 5 bases respectively, with 17 bases between them. The CDR3 is made up of 15 amino acids. CDR1 and CDR2 from the germline V gene are MDHEN and SYDVKM. CDR3 protein: CASMGQKGDTGELFF. The DNA for the CDR3 is TGTGCCAGCATGGGCCAGAAAGGGGATACCGGGGAGCTGTTTTTT. Complete variable domain (other parts from reference TRBV28 and TRBJ2-2): DVKVTQSSRYLVKRTGEKVFLECVQDMDHENMFWYRQDPGLGLRLIYFSYDVKMKEKGDIPEGYSVSREKKERFSLILESASTNQTSMYLCASMGQKGDTGELFFGEGSRLTVL.

The chain links TRBV5-1 to TRBJ2-5; TRBD2 might be the D (5 bases). The CDR3 has 15 amino acids. CDR1 and CDR2 (germline): SGHRS, YFSETQ. The V end lost 5 bases, the J end lost 0 bases, and 14 bases lay between the germline ends. The CDR3: CASSNVEGYQETQYF. The CDR3 DNA follows: TGCGCCAGCAGTAACGTCGAGGGCTACCAAGAGACCCAGTACTTC. Full variable domain (rest looked up from reference TRBV5-1 and TRBJ2-5): KAGVTQTPRYLIKTRGQQVTLSCSPISGHRSVSWYQQTPGQGLQFLFEYFSETQRNKGNFPGRFSGRQFSNSRSEMNVSTLELGDSALYLCASSNVEGYQETQYFGPGTRLLVL.

This clonotype was counted only a few times. This sequence joins TRBV4-2 and TRBJ1-2, with D tentatively TRBD1 (5 bases). This CDR3 region has 16 residues. Germline assignment: CDR1 LGHNA and CDR2 YNFKEQ. V lost 0 bases, J lost 7 bases, and 18 bases lay in between. CDR3 residues: CASSQERGDLLGGYTF. CDR3 in DNA: TGTGCCAGCAGCCAAGAGAGGGGCGACCTACTGGGTGGCTACACCTTC.

This clonotype was observed at least ten times. The chain couples TRBV28 to TRBJ2-2; 9 bases are shared with TRBD2. J was trimmed by 1 base and V by 6 bases; bases with no gene match: 3. The CDR3 has 15 amino acids. The V gene's germline CDR1 is MDHEN and CDR2 SYDVKM. CDR3 loop: CASRLAGENTGELFF. The CDR3 DNA sequence: TGTGCCAGCAGATTAGCGGGGGAGAACACCGGGGAGCTGTTTTTT.

J is TRBJ2-5 and V is TRBV24-1; the D is unclear. Trimming took 4 bases from V and 3 from J, leaving 17 bases between them. The CDR3 totals 16 residues. CDR1 is KGHDR and CDR2 is SFDVKD in the germline V gene. DNA for the CDR3: TGTGCCACCAGTGAACCCCTGGCAGCCACCAAAGAGACCCAGTACTTC. It specifies CATSEPLAATKETQYF.

This clonotype was counted only a few times. The J gene is TRBJ2-1, the V gene TRBV6-5; D is ambiguous. The CDR3 is 16 amino acids. V was clipped by 1 base and J by 3 bases, with 13 bases between them. Germline V gene sequence: CDR1 MNHEY, CDR2 SVGAGI. For the CDR3, the DNA is TGTGCCAGCAGTTACTTTGGAACGGGCGGCTACAATGAGCAGTTCTTC. Translated: CASSYFGTGGYNEQFF.

This clonotype was counted between two and nine times. The CDR3 DNA follows: TGTGCCACCAGCAGAGTGGGGCCCATCTACGAGCAGTACTTC. Protein sequence: CATSRVGPIYEQYF. V gene TRBV15 combines with J gene TRBJ2-7; D may be TRBD1 (5 bases). Trimming took off 1 base at V and 3 bases at J, with 10 bases between the two ends. Looked up from germline, CDR1 is LNHNV and CDR2 is YYDKDF (reference sequence). This CDR3 contains 14 residues.

In its sample, this clonotype was seen many times. The gene calls are TRBV12-3 or TRBV12-4 and TRBJ2-1; 8 nucleotides match TRBD2. After removal of 8 bases from V and 6 bases from J, the junction contained 6 bases not matched to a gene. The CDR3 extends over 13 amino acids. As DNA, the CDR3 is TGTGCCAGCCTACGGGGGACTAGCAATGAGCAGTTCTTC. Its translation is CASLRGTSNEQFF.

For this clonotype: The junction does not match germline at one end; this may be a read error. The V and J genes are TRBV25-1 and TRBJ2-3; D may be TRBD1 or TRBD2 (5 bases each). The CDR3 is 16 amino acids. Per the germline V gene, CDR1 is MGHDK and CDR2 is SYGVNS. The CDR3 reads CSRGAVCGGCSDTQYF. CDR3 coding DNA: TGTTCCAGAGGGGCAGTATGCGGTGGATGTTCAGATACGCAGTATTTT.

This clonotype was seen a few times. This rearrangement joins TRBV20-1 to TRBJ2-1, with 11 bases aligning to TRBD2. The V and J ends lost 3 bases and 9 bases, in that order; junction bases with no gene match: 7. The CDR3 has 14 amino acids. CDR1 and CDR2 (germline): DFQATT, SNEGSKA (reference sequence). In nucleotides, the CDR3 is TGCAGTGCTAGCCCGGGACTAGCGGTCGGTGAGCAGTTCTTC. Amino acids: CSASPGLAVGEQFF.

This clonotype showed up many times. J is TRBJ2-7 and V is TRBV12-3 or TRBV12-4; D uncertain. V was clipped by 5 bases and J by 3 bases, with 11 bases between them. The CDR3 is 13 residues long. CDR3 amino acids: CASSKGRDYEQYF. CDR3 nucleotides: TGTGCCAGCAGTAAGGGTAGAGACTACGAGCAGTACTTC.

This clonotype has at least ten counts. J is TRBJ2-3 and V is TRBV28; a weak D match, TRBD2 (5 bases). The V gene lost 3 bases and the J gene lost 4 bases, with 11 bases spanning the gap. The CDR3 is made up of 14 amino acids. Germline loops: CDR1 MDHEN, CDR2 SYDVKM. CDR3: CASSFGDRADTQYF. DNA of the CDR3: TGTGCCAGCAGTTTCGGGGATAGGGCAGATACGCAGTATTTT.

CDR3 bases: TGTGCCACCACTAGGGGGAGAGGAGAGACCCAGTACTTC. Translated: CATTRGRGETQYF. The rearrangement uses TRBV15 and TRBJ2-5, with D possibly matching TRBD1 (6 bases). Germline V gives CDR1 LNHNV, CDR2 YYDKDF (reference sequence). Trimming stripped 7 bases from V and 4 bases from J, with 13 bases between. This CDR3 has 13 amino acids.

There are many counts of this clonotype. The chain uses TRBV3-1 and TRBJ2-1, with D possibly TRBD1 on 6 matching bases. The CDR3 runs 13 residues. Germline V gene sequence: CDR1 LGHDT, CDR2 YNNKEL (reference sequence). Trimming removed 2 bases at V and 8 bases at J, with 10 bases between. The CDR3 DNA reads as TGTGCCAGCAGCCAACAGGGGCCCGATGAGCAGTTCTTC. Translation gives CASSQQGPDEQFF.

This clonotype was counted only a few times. The chain recombines TRBV9 with TRBJ1-1, with 7 bases that match TRBD1. The V segment lost 4 bases and the J segment 10 bases; nucleotides outside the gene matches: 10. CDR1 and CDR2 (germline): SGDLS, YYNGEE. CDR3 length: 13 amino acids. In DNA, the CDR3 is TGTGCCAGCAGCCCTCGTCGGGACAGTAGAGCTTTCTTT. It codes for CASSPRRDSRAFF.

The chain uses TRBV19 and TRBJ2-3; 14 bases align to TRBD2. The germline CDR1 and CDR2 sequences are LNHDA and SQIVND (reference sequence). This CDR3 spans 17 amino acids. V lost 9 bases to trimming and J lost 3 bases; unmatched junction nucleotides: 11. The CDR3 DNA sequence: TGTGCCAGCACCAGAGGGACTAGCGGGAGTATTACAGATACGCAGTATTTT. It is translated as CASTRGTSGSITDTQYF. Based on the CDR3 plus reference TRBV19 and TRBJ2-3, the full variable domain is DGGITQSPKYLFRKEGQNVTLSCEQNLNHDAMYWYRQDPGQGLRLIYYSQIVNDFQKGDIAEGYSVSREKKESFPLTVTSAQKNPTAFYLCASTRGTSGSITDTQYFGPGTRLTVL.

This clonotype appeared once. The chain uses TRBV19 and TRBJ1-1; TRBD1 might be the D (5 bases). From germline, CDR1 is LNHDA and CDR2 SQIVND (reference sequence). The CDR3 covers 11 residues. V shed 5 bases and J shed 8 bases, with 9 bases lying between them. The CDR3 protein is CASSRGKEAFF. The CDR3 DNA reads as TGTGCCAGTAGTCGGGGCAAAGAAGCTTTCTTT.

The rearrangement uses TRBV11-2 and TRBJ1-1; maybe TRBD1 (5 bases). The CDR3 is 15 residues long. Deletions cut 5 bases from V and 3 bases from J, with 16 bases between. Germline CDR1 and CDR2: SGHAT and FQNNGV. CDR3 bases: TGTGCCAGCAGCGCCTGGCCAGGGAGGTACACTGAAGCTTTCTTT. Residues: CASSAWPGRYTEAFF.

This chain links TRBV3-1 with TRBJ2-1; TRBD2 might be the D (6 bases). Germline lookup yields CDR1 LGHDT and CDR2 YNNKEL (reference sequence). V was shortened by 0 bases and J by 7 bases, with 16 bases between the two germline ends. The CDR3 has 16 residues. The CDR3 DNA reads TGTGCCAGCAGCCAAGATGGGGCGGGAACGTGGAATGAGCAGTTCTTC. Residues: CASSQDGAGTWNEQFF.

To note about this clonotype: With a much larger clone just one base away, this may be a read error. V usage is TRBV12-3 or TRBV12-4 and J usage is TRBJ2-7; D is uncertain. Trimming left V 5 bases short and J 7 bases short, with 12 bases between. This CDR3 is 12 amino acids long. CDR3 coding DNA: TGTGCCAGCAGTGGAGAGGCCGATGAGCAGTACTTC. Amino acid sequence: CASSGEADEQYF.

The chain has TRBV14 and TRBJ1-1, with TRBD1 as a possible D gene (6 bases). The CDR3 consists of 16 residues. V was trimmed by 1 base and J by 2 bases, leaving 14 bases between them. Germline CDR1 SGHDN, CDR2 FVKESK. The CDR3: CASSQAGGHFNTEAFF. As DNA, the CDR3 is TGTGCCAGCAGCCAAGCTGGGGGACACTTCAACACTGAAGCTTTCTTT.